The following is a T cell receptor beta chain sequence with its context. The antigen is undetermined. Profiled with immunoSEQ multiplex PCR; TCRdb holds only in-frame clones, not every one. The profile shows about 58,000 clones, 80% to 90% of them singletons. The entry originates in a study of a mutant IDH1 vaccine in newly diagnosed glioma. Looked up from germline, CDR1 is SGHVS and CDR2 is FQNEAQ. V lost 0 bases and J 1 base, leaving 9 bases between the germline ends. CDR3 length: 15 amino acids. Study-level findings and limits: Shifts in the top peripheral T cell clonotypes seemed unrelated to pseudoprogression.

Time point of the sample: week 5, during vaccination. What each vaccine dose contained was 300 ug of mutant IDH1 20-mer peptide, accompanied by topical imiquimod. V is TRBV7-8 and J is TRBJ2-5, with D tentatively TRBD2 (5 bases). This clonotype was obtained from a woman in her fifties or sixties with glioma. Sequenced here: PBMCs, sampled from a glioma patient whose treatment included an IDH1 peptide vaccine. CDR3 sequence (DNA): TGTGCCAGCAGCTTAGCCTCACTAGGCCAAGAGACCCAGTACTTC. Protein sequence: CASSLASLGQETQYF.